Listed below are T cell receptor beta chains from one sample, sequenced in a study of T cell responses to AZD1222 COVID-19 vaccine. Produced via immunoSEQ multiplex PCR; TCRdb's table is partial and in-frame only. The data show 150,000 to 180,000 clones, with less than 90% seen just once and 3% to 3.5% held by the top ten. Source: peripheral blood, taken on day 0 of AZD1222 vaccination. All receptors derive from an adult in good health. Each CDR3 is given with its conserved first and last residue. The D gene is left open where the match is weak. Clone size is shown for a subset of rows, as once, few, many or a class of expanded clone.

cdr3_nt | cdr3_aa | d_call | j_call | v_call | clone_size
TGTGCCTCCTCCGGGAGCCTAGGGGAGACCCAGTACTTC | CASSGSLGETQYF | - | TRBJ2-5 | TRBV19 | -
TGTGCCAGTAGCCCTAGCAGGGCCCCTGCACGCTACACCTTC | CASSPSRAPARYTF | - | TRBJ1-2 | TRBV19 | -
TGTGCCAGCTCACCAAAGACTAGCGGAGACTACGAGCAGTACTTC | CASSPKTSGDYEQYF | TRBD2 | TRBJ2-7 | TRBV18 | -
TGTGCCAGCAGCCTATCCAGGGGGCTTGGCTATGGCTACACCTTC | CASSLSRGLGYGYTF | TRBD1 | TRBJ1-2 | TRBV5-5 | -
TGTGCCAGCCACACTAGGACTGAAGCTTTCTTT | CASHTRTEAFF | - | TRBJ1-1 | TRBV5-4 | -
TGTGCCAGCTCACCACAGAGCGTGGGTCCTGAAGCTTTCTTT | CASSPQSVGPEAFF | - | TRBJ1-1 | TRBV18 | -
TGTGCCAGTAGTATTACGGGAAACTATGGCTACACCTTC | CASSITGNYGYTF | - | TRBJ1-2 | TRBV19 | -
TGTGCCAGTAGTATTGAGGGCCGAGGGGGGGAGCTGTTTTTT | CASSIEGRGGELFF | - | TRBJ2-2 | TRBV19 | -
TGTGCCAGCAGCCAGGACAGGGGCAATCAGCCCCAGCATTTT | CASSQDRGNQPQHF | TRBD1 | TRBJ1-5 | TRBV16 | -
TGTGCCAGCAGCCAAATAGCGGGGGGGCAGTTTGAGACCCAGTACTTC | CASSQIAGGQFETQYF | TRBD2 | TRBJ2-5 | TRBV7-2 | -
TGCGCCAGCAGTGAGGTGGGACAGGGTGTTCCTGAGCAGTTCTTC | CASSEVGQGVPEQFF | TRBD1 | TRBJ2-1 | TRBV10-2 | -
TGTGCCAGTAGCCTCGGACAGGGGGCTCAGCCCCAGCATTTT | CASSLGQGAQPQHF | TRBD1 | TRBJ1-5 | TRBV19 | -
TGCGCCAGCCCCCAACCAGGGCGGGTTGAACTGTTTTTT | CASPQPGRVELFF | - | TRBJ1-4 | TRBV10-1 | -
TGCGCCAGCAGCCAAGACAGGGGCCCTAACTATGGCTACACCTTC | CASSQDRGPNYGYTF | - | TRBJ1-2 | TRBV4-1 | -
TGTGCCAGCAGTTACTCGGTAGCGGGGGGGTTCAATGAGCAGTTCTTC | CASSYSVAGGFNEQFF | TRBD2 | TRBJ2-1 | TRBV6-2/TRBV6-3 | -
TGTGCCAGCACTAGGACAGGGAACACTGAAGCTTTCTTT | CASTRTGNTEAFF | TRBD1 | TRBJ1-1 | TRBV7-2 | -
TGTGCCAGCTCCGCCGGGACGGACTACGAGCAGTACTTC | CASSAGTDYEQYF | - | TRBJ2-7 | TRBV18 | once
TGTGCCAGTAGTATTGGACAGGGGTCCCACGAGCAGTACTTC | CASSIGQGSHEQYF | TRBD1 | TRBJ2-7 | TRBV19 | -
TGTGCCAGCACACCACAGGGGGCAAGCTCTGGAAACACCATATATTTT | CASTPQGASSGNTIYF | TRBD1 | TRBJ1-3 | TRBV3-1/TRBV3-2 | -
TGTGCCAGCAACCGACAGGGTCGCACAGATACGCAGTATTTT | CASNRQGRTDTQYF | TRBD1 | TRBJ2-3 | TRBV7-9 | -
TGTGCCAGCAGTTCCTACGGAGGGGAAAACACTGAAGCTTTCTTT | CASSSYGGENTEAFF | - | TRBJ1-1 | TRBV28 | -
TGTGCCATCAGTGTGCAGGGCTCCTACGAGCAGTACTTC | CAISVQGSYEQYF | - | TRBJ2-7 | TRBV10-3 | -
TGTGCCAGCAGCCAAGCTAGCGGGGGCCCCACAGATACGCAGTATTTT | CASSQASGGPTDTQYF | TRBD2 | TRBJ2-3 | TRBV3-1/TRBV3-2 | once
TGTGCCAGCAGCCGGATTTACAATGAGCAGTTCTTC | CASSRIYNEQFF | - | TRBJ2-1 | TRBV3-1/TRBV3-2 | -
TGCAGTGCTGGGAATAACTATGGCTACACCTTC | CSAGNNYGYTF | - | TRBJ1-2 | TRBV20-1 | -
TGTGCCAGTAGTCCCGGACAGGGAGCGGAGCCCCAGCATTTT | CASSPGQGAEPQHF | TRBD1 | TRBJ1-5 | TRBV19 | -
TGTGCCAGCAGCCCTACTCAAGACAGACCTAACTATGGCTACACCTTC | CASSPTQDRPNYGYTF | - | TRBJ1-2 | TRBV7-9 | -